One and the same sample provided the 20 T cell receptor beta chains below, sequenced in a study of human T cells and chemical hapten exposure. This sample's time point: patch test 1, 2 weeks after DPC sensitization. Treatment reported: therapeutic diphenylcyclopropenone sensitization with weekly scalp DPC. From the RACE reads, TCRdb called clonotypes with MiXCR, one entry per CDR3 protein. The data hold around 380,000 distinct CDR3 sequences, with roughly 4.8% observed a single time. Source: whole blood, taken in connection with sensitization to the hapten diphenylcyclopropenone (DPC). The receptors were gathered from a woman aged 50 to 60 with alopecia areata. Some clones in this sample may be carry-over from other donors' samples.

This sequence joins TRBV6-1 and TRBJ1-2; D unresolved. Deletions cut 2 bases from V and 3 bases from J, with 7 bases between. The CDR3 totals 13 residues. Germline CDR1 is MNHNS and CDR2 is SASEGT. CDR3 bases: TGTGCCAGCAGTGAAACCAGAGACTATGGCTACACCTTC. Translating it yields CASSETRDYGYTF.

Regarding this clonotype: Given a much more abundant clone one base away, this may be a read error. The CDR3 region has the DNA TGTGCCAGCAGCCGGACTAGCGACCAAGAGACCCAGTACTTC. It encodes CASSRTSDQETQYF. The rearrangement joins TRBV9 to TRBJ2-5; 9 positions agree with TRBD2. This CDR3 region has 14 residues. Trimming cost V 4 bases and J 0 bases; bases outside gene matches: 1. The germline CDR1 and CDR2 sequences are SGDLS and YYNGEE.

This clonotype came up many times. This chain joins TRBV6-6 and TRBJ1-6, with D uncertain. This CDR3 comprises 17 residues. Germline CDR1 MNHNY, CDR2 SVGAGI (reference sequence). V was clipped by 2 bases and J by 0 bases, with 11 bases between them. CDR3 in amino acids: CASSYEPGSSYNSPLHF. In DNA, the CDR3 is TGTGCCAGCAGTTACGAGCCAGGAAGCTCCTATAATTCACCCCTCCACTTT.

This clonotype was counted a few times. This sequence joins TRBV14 and TRBJ1-4; no clear D gene. Germline V lookup: CDR1 SGHDN, CDR2 FVKESK. V was trimmed by 1 base and J by 7 bases, leaving 19 bases between them. The CDR3 runs 17 residues. In DNA, the CDR3 is TGTGCCAGCAGCCAAGGCGATGATCGGGGTCTTGGTGAAAAACTGTTTTTT. Residues: CASSQGDDRGLGEKLFF. Variable domain in full (rest from reference TRBV14 and TRBJ1-4): EAGVTQFPSHSVIEKGQTVTLRCDPISGHDNLYWYRRVMGKEIKFLLHFVKESKQDESGMPNNRFLAERTGGTYSTLKVQPAELEDSGVYFCASSQGDDRGLGEKLFFGSGTQLSVL.

The V gene is TRBV28, the J gene TRBJ1-4, with D uncertain. Trimming shortened V by 4 bases and J by 4 bases, and 10 bases separated the two germline ends. Germline V gives CDR1 MDHEN, CDR2 SYDVKM. CDR3 size: 14 residues. The CDR3 is CASSSRALNEKLFF. The DNA of the CDR3 is TGTGCCAGCAGTTCTCGGGCCCTTAATGAAAAACTGTTTTTT.

The V call is TRBV13, the J call TRBJ2-1; 12 positions match TRBD2. The CDR3 has 16 residues. Germline V CDR1 and CDR2: PRHDT, FYEKMQ (reference sequence). J lost 6 bases, V lost 8 bases, and 11 bases had no gene match. The chain's CDR3 is CASETSSGRAFNEQFF. DNA of the CDR3: TGTGCCAGCGAAACCTCTAGCGGGAGGGCCTTCAATGAGCAGTTCTTC.

The CDR3 bases are TGTGCCAGCAGCGTAGATGAGATAGGCTATGGCTACACCTTC. Translation gives CASSVDEIGYGYTF. The rearrangement uses TRBV9 and TRBJ1-2; no definite D call. This CDR3 spans 14 amino acids. V lost 0 bases, J lost 4 bases, and 10 bases lay in between. Per germline, CDR1 SGDLS and CDR2 YYNGEE.

This clonotype has a count of ten or more. The chain has TRBV27 and TRBJ1-1; D gene uncertain. Trimming cost V 7 bases and J 11 bases, with 11 bases left between them. The germline CDR1 and CDR2 sequences are MNHEY and SMNVEV (reference sequence). The CDR3 spans 10 residues. CDR3: CASIGARAFF. The CDR3 DNA follows: TGTGCCAGCATCGGAGCGAGGGCTTTCTTT.

This clonotype was counted at least ten times. The rearrangement uses TRBV4-3 and TRBJ2-3; 12 bases line up with TRBD2. Losses at the gene ends were 1 base for V and 4 bases for J; bases not matched to a gene: 6. From germline, CDR1 is LGHNA and CDR2 YSLEER. The CDR3 is made up of 17 amino acids. The CDR3 DNA follows: TGCGCCAGCAGCCAAGTCCTGACTAGCGGGAGACCAGATACGCAGTATTTT. Amino acids: CASSQVLTSGRPDTQYF.

This clonotype was detected many times. This chain links TRBV11-2 with TRBJ2-5, with D possibly being TRBD2 (6 bases). The V and J ends lost 3 bases and 5 bases respectively, with 13 bases between them. Germline loops: CDR1 SGHAT, CDR2 FQNNGV. The CDR3 runs 14 residues. The CDR3 DNA is TGTGCCAGCAGCTTCCGAACTAGCCCGGAGACCCAGTACTTC. Its protein is CASSFRTSPETQYF.

This clonotype was detected ten times or more. The V call is TRBV20-1, the J call TRBJ1-1; no clear D gene. In germline, CDR1 is DFQATT, CDR2 SNEGSKA (reference sequence). Trimming shortened V by 6 bases and J by 0 bases, and 11 bases separated the two germline ends. The length of the CDR3 is 13 residues. For the CDR3, the DNA is TGCAGTGCCCCTGAGAGTATGAACACTGAAGCTTTCTTT. Translation: CSAPESMNTEAFF.

This clonotype has a count of ten or more. This chain uses TRBV29-1 with TRBJ1-1, with D perhaps matching TRBD1 (6 bases). V dropped 4 bases and J dropped 5 bases, with 17 bases sitting between them. Germline CDR1 reads SQVTM; CDR2 reads ANQGSEA. There are 14 residues in the CDR3. Written as DNA, the CDR3 is TGCAGCGTTGCGCTGCGGCGGGGGGCAACTGAAGCTTTCTTT. This gives the protein CSVALRRGATEAFF. The full variable domain, with the rest looked up from reference TRBV29-1 and TRBJ1-1, is SAVISQKPSRDICQRGTSLTIQCQVDSQVTMMFWYRQQPGQSLTLIATANQGSEATYESGFVIDKFPISRPNLTFSTLTVSNMSPEDSSIYLCSVALRRGATEAFFGQGTRLTVV.

In its sample, this clonotype was seen many times. The CDR3 is CASSPRLGAGDPEAFF. The DNA for the CDR3 is TGTGCCAGCAGTCCCCGTCTGGGGGCGGGGGACCCTGAAGCTTTCTTT. The chain couples TRBV28 to TRBJ1-1; tentative D call: TRBD1 (6 bases). Germline CDR1 and CDR2: MDHEN and SYDVKM. The CDR3 loop spans 16 amino acids. Trimming stripped 5 bases from V and 6 bases from J, with 22 bases between.

This clonotype occurred a few times. The chain carries TRBV7-9 and TRBJ2-7; maybe TRBD2 (5 bases). From germline, CDR1 is SEHNR and CDR2 FQNEAQ (reference sequence). The CDR3 is 16 amino acids. Trimming pared 1 base from V and 3 bases from J, leaving 16 bases between. CDR3 DNA: TGTGCCAGCAGCTTAGAGAGAGGAGGCGCCCGCTACGAGCAGTACTTC. The encoded protein is CASSLERGGARYEQYF.

The sample holds a few counts of this clonotype. CDR3 amino acids: CSARPPGQNYNEQFF. The CDR3, as DNA: TGCAGTGCTAGACCGCCGGGACAGAACTACAATGAGCAGTTCTTC. The rearrangement uses TRBV20-1 and TRBJ2-1, with 7 nucleotides matching TRBD1. From germline, CDR1 is DFQATT and CDR2 SNEGSKA (reference sequence). The V and J ends lost 2 bases and 3 bases, in that order; junction bases with no gene match: 7. The length of the CDR3 is 15 residues.

The table lists this clonotype with many counts. The chain employs TRBV2 and TRBJ1-5; TRBD1 agrees at 9 bases. The CDR3 sequence is 15 residues long. In germline, CDR1 is SNHLY, CDR2 FYNNEI. The trim removed 6 bases at V and 5 bases at J, leaving 8 bases unmatched. The CDR3 spells CASRSGTGYDQPQHF. The CDR3 DNA is TGTGCCAGCAGATCCGGGACAGGGTACGATCAGCCCCAGCATTTT.

The chain carries TRBV11-2 and TRBJ1-4, with D unresolved. Germline CDR1 and CDR2: SGHAT and FQNNGV. With 6 bases removed from V and 5 bases from J, the gap between germline ends came to 10 bases. This CDR3 contains 13 residues. CDR3 loop: CASSPGPNEKLFF. CDR3 sequence (DNA): TGTGCCAGCAGTCCCGGGCCGAATGAAAAACTGTTTTTT.

This clonotype was detected ten times or more. The J gene is TRBJ2-5, the V gene TRBV9; 8 nucleotides line up with TRBD2. Germline assignment: CDR1 SGDLS and CDR2 YYNGEE. J lost 7 bases, V lost 0 bases, and 14 bases had no gene match. This CDR3 is built from 17 residues. The CDR3 nucleotides read TGTGCCAGCAGCGTAGCCCCGGGAGGAAGCGGGGGTGGGACCCAGTACTTC. Amino acids: CASSVAPGGSGGGTQYF.

J is TRBJ1-1 and V is TRBV3-1, with D possibly TRBD1 on 5 matching bases. The germline V and J ends were trimmed by 4 bases and 4 bases, with 16 bases remaining between them. CDR1 LGHDT and CDR2 YNNKEL come from the germline V gene (reference sequence). The length of the CDR3 is 15 residues. The CDR3 DNA reads TGTGCCAGCAGCCCCCTGGGGGGGATGAGCACTGAAGCTTTCTTT. It yields the protein CASSPLGGMSTEAFF.

This clonotype was seen repeatedly, ten times or more. Written as DNA, the CDR3 is TGCAGTGCTAGACCCCTAGCGGGGGACCACGAGCAGTACTTC. Protein product: CSARPLAGDHEQYF. The gene calls are TRBV20-1 and TRBJ2-7, with 10 nucleotides matching TRBD2. The length of the CDR3 is 14 residues. V shed 2 bases and J 5 bases; nucleotides not matched to a gene: 6. The germline V gene has CDR1 DFQATT and CDR2 SNEGSKA (reference sequence).